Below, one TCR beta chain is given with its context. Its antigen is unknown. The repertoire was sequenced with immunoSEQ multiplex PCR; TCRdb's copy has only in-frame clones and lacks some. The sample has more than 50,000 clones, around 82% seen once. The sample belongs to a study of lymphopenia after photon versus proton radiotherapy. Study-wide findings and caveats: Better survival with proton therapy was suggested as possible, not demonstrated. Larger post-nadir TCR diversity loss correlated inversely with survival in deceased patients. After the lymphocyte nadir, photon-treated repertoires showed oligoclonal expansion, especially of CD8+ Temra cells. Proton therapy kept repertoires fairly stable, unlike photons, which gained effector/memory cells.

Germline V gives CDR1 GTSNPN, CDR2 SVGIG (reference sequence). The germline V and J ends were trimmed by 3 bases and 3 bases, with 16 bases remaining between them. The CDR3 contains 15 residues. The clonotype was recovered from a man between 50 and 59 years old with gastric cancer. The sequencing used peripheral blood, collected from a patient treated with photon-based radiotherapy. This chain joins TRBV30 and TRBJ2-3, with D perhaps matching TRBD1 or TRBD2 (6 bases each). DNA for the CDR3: TGTGCCTGGAGGGTAGGGGGGAGGTGGACAGATACGCAGTATTTT. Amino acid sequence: CAWRVGGRWTDTQYF.